A single T cell receptor beta chain is shown here with its context. Different DNA sequences within this sample yield the same CDR3. This CDR3 has 15 amino acids. J was trimmed by 1 base and V by 5 bases; bases with no gene match: 4. Germline lookup yields CDR1 SNHLY and CDR2 FYNNEI. This specimen comes from a study of blood T cell repertoires in COVID-19. Study details: Acute and convalescent COVID-19 samples came from the United States, Italy and Spain. From T cells, B-cell-depleted T cells, or PBMCs came the material, which was cDNA or gDNA.

Original handling: Estimation of nucleated cell counts was performed using reference gene primer amplification. Using immunoSEQ multiplex PCR, the repertoire was profiled, and TCRdb retains in-frame clones only, with some absent. V and J calls and clone size are copied from that table; D and trimming were computed from the DNA. The table lists 200,000 to 300,000 clones, roughly 86% of them singletons. Sequencing was carried out using peripheral blood. The source of this sequence is a woman aged 25 to 39 who had recovered from COVID-19. This chain uses TRBV2 with TRBJ2-2, with 7 nucleotides matching TRBD1. The CDR3 reads CASSSGTENTGELFF. The CDR3 DNA reads as TGTGCCAGCAGTTCCGGGACAGAGAACACCGGGGAGCTGTTTTTT.